This T cell receptor (beta chain) was sequenced during a study of T cell clones after liver transplantation. As regards this clone: The antigen remains undetermined.

The germline V gene has CDR1 SGDLS and CDR2 YYNGEE. Trimming cost V 4 bases and J 0 bases; bases outside gene matches: 5. The CDR3 extends over 15 amino acids. Here immunoSEQ multiplex PCR was the method, and the copy in TCRdb shows in-frame clones only, minus some. The repertoire holds fewer than 110,000 clones, with around four fifths as singletons. Study-level results: Compared with third party-reactive sequences, donor-reactive ones declined more, independent of withdrawal success.

This rearrangement joins TRBV9 to TRBJ1-1; the match to TRBD1 covers 8 bases. The sample here was CD4+ T cells from blood, taken approximately 43 months after liver transplant. The sequence derives from a human patient who received a liver transplant. Some T cells may be provided by the graft donor. The CDR3 sequence is CASSTRGLVNTEAFF. The CDR3 nucleotides read TGTGCCAGCAGCACCAGGGGGCTGGTGAACACTGAAGCTTTCTTT.